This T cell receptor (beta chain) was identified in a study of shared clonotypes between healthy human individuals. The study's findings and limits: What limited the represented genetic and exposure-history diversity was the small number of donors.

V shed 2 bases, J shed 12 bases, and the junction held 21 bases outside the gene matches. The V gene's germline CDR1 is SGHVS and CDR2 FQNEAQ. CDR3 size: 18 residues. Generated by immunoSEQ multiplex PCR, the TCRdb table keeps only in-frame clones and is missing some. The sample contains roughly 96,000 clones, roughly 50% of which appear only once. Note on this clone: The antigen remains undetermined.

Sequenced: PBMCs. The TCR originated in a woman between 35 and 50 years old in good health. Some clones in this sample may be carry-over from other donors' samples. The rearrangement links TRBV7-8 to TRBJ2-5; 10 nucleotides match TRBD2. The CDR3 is CASSLFSSGSPWAGDKYF. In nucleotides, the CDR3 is TGTGCCAGCAGCTTATTTTCTAGCGGGAGCCCCTGGGCGGGAGACAAGTACTTC.